Listed here is a single T cell receptor beta chain. Its cognate antigen has yet to be identified. The input lacks base qualities; no much larger clone sits a single base away. This sample is part of a study of cytomegalovirus exposure and HLA in healthy donors (dated by TCRdb to about 2017). Regarding the research as a whole: An earlier analysis of approximately 640 of the donors reported about 250 Gb of sequence data and roughly 100 million unique TCR beta sequences from some 180 million T cells. An early release covering 550 to 700 HLA-typed donors comprised roughly 300 gigabases of sequencing data and around 80 million unique TCR sequences. Of the roughly 400 genotyped donors, approximately 83% fell in the genetic ancestry cluster associated with self-reported Caucasian donors. The aim of the study was to test whether cataloging public T cell receptors could identify signatures of past pathogen exposure. The study used immunosequencing to profile the T cell repertoires of several hundred subjects and linked those repertoires to cytomegalovirus serostatus. Along with the approximately 620-subject first cohort, a separate validation cohort of over a hundred different subjects was used. The study combined high-throughput TCR immunosequencing, statistical association of individual TCRs with disease status, and machine learning to predict cytomegalovirus infection status. To study patterns of TCR occurrence, a later analysis re-analyzed previously published TCR beta repertoires from around 700 donors and added high-resolution HLA genotyping. The later analysis used no new phenotypic data to find candidate immune exposures, relying instead on TCR beta sequences and their occurrence across donors. To decide whether each TCR beta V gene segment behaved as functional or pseudogenic, an earlier analysis of fewer than 750 of the donors relied on high-throughput TCR beta sequencing. Donor age, sex, ethnicity and CMV serostatus were compiled together with the repertoire data. In a later genetic analysis, genome-wide SNP genotypes for about 60% of the 666 donors were used, and that subset was treated as a discovery cohort. All discovery cohort repertoires had been generated using a single sequencing platform. HLA typing included class I and class II loci at four-digit resolution. Typing coverage differed by locus: A, B, C, DRB1 and DQB1 were typed in roughly 629-640 donors, DQA1 in approximately 520, DPA1 in 600 to 610, and DPB1 in 472. Because of strong linkage in the cohort, five DR-DQ haplotypes were treated as single units for association and clustering. On average, approximately 250,000 unique TCR beta nucleotide sequences were sequenced per donor among fewer than 500 genotyped donors of the cohort, with roughly 19% of those sequences being non-productive.

The V end gives up 6 bases and the J end 7 bases, leaving 9 bases in the junction not matched to a gene. CDR1 and CDR2 are drawn from the germline V gene: MDHEN, SYDVKM. The CDR3 sequence holds 15 residues, the cysteine and phenylalanine included. This entry keeps only the CDR3 DNA: 45 bases, framed from base 1. What the research found in general, with its limitations: Some IMGT-functional V segments, including TRBV6-2 and TRBV6-3, could not be distinguished by the 87-base-pair reads and were therefore excluded. A later analysis reported that several top co-occurrence clusters appeared linked to parvovirus B19, influenza, CMV and Epstein-Barr virus. A later analysis associated 15,000 to 20,000 TCR beta sequences with specific HLA alleles at a false discovery rate of 0.05. Presence/absence analyses assumed roughly uniform sequencing depth across donors, an assumption that may not hold. The classifier was reported to diagnose cytomegalovirus status with high specificity and sensitivity in both the original and validation cohorts. V-gene and J-gene trimming of TCR beta chains was associated with a missense DCLRE1C variant in a later genetic analysis, and the association was replicated in an independent cohort. In this cohort, only TCR beta chains were sequenced, and detectable features were limited by the absence of alpha or paired-chain data. For the cohort, immune exposure information was limited to CMV serostatus. A further reported finding was that TCR beta sequences accurately predicted the HLA-A and HLA-B alleles for most subjects in the first cohort. A cluster of highly shared sequence variants was judged likely to be a technical artifact of the sequencing pipeline. Most CMV-associated TCR beta chains appeared to be HLA-restricted in a later analysis, and the HLA associations seemed to be driven largely by CMV exposure. Correlated functional status among segregating V segments might reflect linkage disequilibrium, but an unknown experimental factor could not be ruled out. Because HLA typing was missing for some donors at each locus, association tests included only the typed subset. When HLA alleles, especially DR and DQ, strongly co-occurred, attributing TCR associations to individual alleles was difficult. The earlier analysis of approximately 590 of the donors excluded some 16 rarely observed V segments, including chromosome 9 orphons, because counts were too low. In a later analysis, the rate of TCR association differed among HLA loci, with DRB1 alleles having the most associated TCRs and HLA-C alleles having the fewest. The study listed 164 TCR beta chains as associated with cytomegalovirus. Across donors, most TCR sequences were observed very rarely, whereas some public TCRs were present in many individuals. The authors suggested that the approach could potentially be extended to other disease states and immunological phenotypes. A few of the identified cytomegalovirus-associated TCR beta chains were confirmed in vitro to be specific for cytomegalovirus antigens. In a later analysis, HLA-associated TCR beta chains were found to be more clonally expanded and to have lower generation probabilities than equally common non-associated chains. An earlier analysis of some 560 of the donors showed that most TCR beta V segments appeared in productive rearrangements either about 87% or about 30% of the time, which broadly matched IMGT annotations. Compared with the approximately 720-donor mean, donors in an Asian-associated ancestry cluster had fewer N-insertions in productive TCRs, according to a later genetic analysis.

The cohort comprised more than 550 healthy bone marrow donors. At the time of sampling, all cohort members were nominally healthy, though unrecorded immune exposures were likely present. The donor tested CMV seronegative and was one of the 352 seronegative cohort members. Each donor provided a peripheral blood sample, and peripheral blood mononuclear cells were used for TCR beta sequencing. Genomic DNA was extracted from the blood cell samples with the Qiagen DNeasy Blood Extraction Kit. Receptor amplification or capture employed the immunoSEQ multiplex PCR assay. A mixture of 60 forward primers for TCR Vbeta segments and 13 reverse primers for TCR Jbeta segments was used in the multiplex PCR. The CDR3 region of rearranged TCR beta genes was amplified from genomic DNA by a multiplex PCR assay. On the Illumina HiSeq System, the amplified TCR beta libraries were sequenced as 87-base-pair reads. The study's own analysis went as follows. A later analysis tallied about 77 million unique TCR beta chains across the 666 repertoires, and some 12 million of those chains were shared by two or more donors. A nearest-neighbor algorithm error-corrected the raw reads and collapsed the reads into unique sequences, merging closely related sequences to remove PCR and sequencing errors. CDR3 sequences were aligned to IMGT reference sequences to assign V, D and J gene segments. For a sequence to be retained, at least a six-nucleotide match to both a V gene segment and a J gene segment was required. A rearrangement was called productive if the CDR3 had no stop codons and remained in frame with V and J, and every other rearrangement was called non-productive. Following IMGT convention, CDR3 was defined as the stretch from the second conserved V-encoded cysteine to the conserved J-encoded phenylalanine. Sequences without an unambiguous match to a single V gene segment were excluded from the earlier analysis of several hundred of the donors. In an earlier analysis of 587 of the donors, V segments were called functional above 56.7% productive rearrangements and were called segregating when the between-donor standard deviation exceeded 5%. A statistical classification framework was built for diagnosing cytomegalovirus status from the catalog of TCR beta chain sequences. In a later analysis, TCR nucleotide sequences were compared against IMGT/GENE-DB human TR gene sequences so that V and J genes could be assigned. A later analysis assigned CDR3 sequences and most-parsimonious VDJ recombination scenarios with the TCRdist pipeline. In a later analysis, each TCR beta chain was defined by its CDR3 amino acid sequence together with its V-gene family, and reads lacking a unique V-gene family were excluded. In a later analysis, a few hundred highly shared, low-generation-probability nucleotide sequences were removed to address suspected cross-contamination and a sequencing artifact. In a later analysis, a clonal expansion index was calculated for each public chain from normalized within-repertoire ranks of inferred template counts. A later analysis computed generation probabilities with a VDJ recombination model fitted to out-of-frame rearrangements, and checked the results against IGoR. Hypergeometric tests were used in a later analysis to score TCR-TCR, TCR-HLA and TCR-CMV co-occurrence, with a repertoire-size bias correction applied to the TCR pairs. To estimate false discovery rates, a later analysis permuted the HLA or CMV assignments 20 times. A later analysis grouped co-occurring TCRs with DBSCAN, adding TCRdist sequence similarity when clustering within HLA-allele-positive subsets. For co-occurrence clustering, repertoires with fewer than 30,000 or more than 120,000 public chains were excluded, along with a handful of repertoires with anomalous nucleotide sharing. What TCRdb holds here is the immuneACCESS table cut down to in-frame rearrangements. Part of the clones is not present; checked against another copy, under half of the missing clones reflect an unresolved V gene, and the others are unexplained. That table supplies the V and J calls and clone size; D and trimming were determined from the DNA. The sample table holds about 190,000 clones, of which about four fifths were seen once. The top ten hold 1.7% of the sample.

The chain joins TRBV28 to TRBJ2-1, and TRBD1 aligns with 10 junction nucleotides. The receptor comes from a woman aged 18 to 35 in good health and CMV-seronegative. The material sequenced was PBMCs. The nucleotide sequence reads TGTGCCAGCAGCCCAAGGACAGGGGGGGGGAATGAGCAGTTCTTC. It translates to CASSPRTGGGNEQFF.